In its sample, the clone carrying this T cell receptor (beta chain) was seen once. Its antigen is as yet unknown. Data came from immunoSEQ multiplex PCR; TCRdb stores just in-frame clones and leaves some out. The table has roughly 100,000 clones, roughly 79% seen once. The sample comes from a study of glioma-infiltrating T cells after dendritic cell vaccination. Study results and caveats: Survival was not directly related to TCR clonality in these patients.

None of the glioblastoma patients had an isocitrate dehydrogenase mutation. J gave up 2 bases and V 4 bases, and 2 bases lay outside the gene matches. Germline V gene sequence: CDR1 SGHRS, CDR2 YFSETQ. This CDR3 comprises 13 residues. Sequenced material: blood, taken before dendritic cell vaccination. This chain joins TRBV5-1 and TRBJ2-5; 7 bases are a match to TRBD2. This sequence originates from a human donor with glioblastoma. CDR3 sequence reads: CASSAGVQETQYF. Here the CDR3 DNA reads TGCGCCAGCAGCGCGGGGGTACAAGAGACCCAGTACTTC.